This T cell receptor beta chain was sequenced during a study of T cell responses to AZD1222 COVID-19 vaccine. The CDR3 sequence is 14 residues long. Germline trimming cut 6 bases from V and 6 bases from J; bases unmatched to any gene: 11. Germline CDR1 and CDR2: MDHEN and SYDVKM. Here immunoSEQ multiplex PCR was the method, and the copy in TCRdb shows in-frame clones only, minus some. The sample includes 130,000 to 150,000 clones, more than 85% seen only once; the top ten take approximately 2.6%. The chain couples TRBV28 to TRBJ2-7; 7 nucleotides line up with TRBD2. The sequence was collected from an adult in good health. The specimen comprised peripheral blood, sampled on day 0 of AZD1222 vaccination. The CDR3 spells CASRPEIRGVEQYF. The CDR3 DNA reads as TGTGCCAGCAGACCTGAAATTCGGGGGGTCGAGCAGTACTTC.